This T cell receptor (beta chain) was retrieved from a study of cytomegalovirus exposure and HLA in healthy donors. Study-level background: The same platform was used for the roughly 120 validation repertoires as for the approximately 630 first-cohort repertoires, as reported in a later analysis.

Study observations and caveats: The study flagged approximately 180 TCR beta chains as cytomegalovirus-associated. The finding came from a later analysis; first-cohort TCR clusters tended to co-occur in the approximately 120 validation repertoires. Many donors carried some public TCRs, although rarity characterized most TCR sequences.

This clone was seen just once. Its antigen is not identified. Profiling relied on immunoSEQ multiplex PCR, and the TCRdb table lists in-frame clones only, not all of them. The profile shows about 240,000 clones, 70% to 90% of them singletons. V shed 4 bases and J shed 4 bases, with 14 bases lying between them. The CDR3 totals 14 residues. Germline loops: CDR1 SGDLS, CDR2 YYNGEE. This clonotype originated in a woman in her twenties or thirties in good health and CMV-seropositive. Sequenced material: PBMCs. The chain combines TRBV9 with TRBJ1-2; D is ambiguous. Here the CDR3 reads CASSSGSSGYGYTF. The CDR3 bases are TGTGCCAGCAGCTCGGGGTCCAGCGGCTATGGCTACACCTTC.